The 17 T cell receptor beta chains below come from one sample, sequenced in a study of identical twins. TCRdb passed the 5' RACE reads through MiXCR, listing each CDR3 protein once. The data show about 520,000 distinct CDR3 sequences, roughly a fifth seen once. These data were likewise used in another study, on T cells expressing NK-cell markers.

Material: CD4+ T cells sorted from blood. These receptors all stem from a woman between 18 and 29 years old in good health.

In this sample, this clonotype turned up a few times. The V gene is TRBV7-3, the J gene TRBJ1-5; D is possibly TRBD1 (5 bases). The V and J ends lost 5 bases and 9 bases respectively, with 14 bases between them. CDR1 and CDR2 (germline): SGHTA, FQGTGA. The CDR3 is 13 amino acids. CDR3 sequence reads: CASSIRRGGPQHF. The CDR3 DNA reads TGTGCCAGCAGCATCCGCCGGGGGGGGCCCCAGCATTTT.

The genes are TRBV7-8 and TRBJ1-1; the D is unclear. There are 12 residues in the CDR3. Germline CDR1 reads SGHVS; CDR2 reads FQNEAQ. V was pared by 10 bases and J by 0 bases, with 9 bases between. The CDR3 reads CANSRVNTEAFF. CDR3 DNA: TGTGCCAACTCAAGGGTGAACACTGAAGCTTTCTTT.

The chain has TRBV5-6 and TRBJ2-1; 10 bases are a match to TRBD1. The V segment lost 4 bases and the J segment 5 bases; nucleotides outside the gene matches: 15. The germline V gene encodes CDR1 SGHDT and CDR2 YYEEEE. This CDR3 comprises 18 residues. This CDR3 reads CASSNNDRGRSMDNEQFF. The CDR3 bases are TGTGCCAGCAGCAACAACGACAGGGGGCGAAGTATGGACAATGAGCAGTTCTTC. Based on the CDR3 plus reference TRBV5-6 and TRBJ2-1, the full variable domain is DAGVTQSPTHLIKTRGQQVTLRCSPKSGHDTVSWYQQALGQGPQFIFQYYEEEERQRGNFPDRFSGHQFPNYSSELNVNALLLGDSALYLCASSNNDRGRSMDNEQFFGPGTRLTVL.

As regards this clonotype: Compared with germline, one end of the junction differs, possibly owing to a read error. The chain carries TRBV11-2 and TRBJ2-7; tentative D call: TRBD1 (5 bases). The CDR3 is 16 residues long. The germline V gene has CDR1 SGHAT and CDR2 FQNNGV. The CDR3 loop reads CASSPLITGGLYERYF. As DNA, the CDR3 is TGTGCCAGCAGCCCTCTCATAACAGGCGGCCTCTACGAGCGGTACTTC.

This clonotype was observed a handful of times. The V call is TRBV12-3 or TRBV12-4, the J call TRBJ2-2, with D uncertain. V lost 5 bases and J lost 0, with 7 bases in between. The CDR3 totals 14 residues. CDR3 in DNA: TGTGCCAGCAGTGCCCGAACGAACACCGGGGAGCTGTTTTTT. Protein: CASSARTNTGELFF.

This clonotype turned up a few times. J is TRBJ1-6 and V is TRBV12-3 or TRBV12-4; D possibly corresponds to TRBD1 (5 bases). This CDR3 comprises 15 residues. The ends were cut back, 2 bases at V and 2 bases at J, with 7 bases in the middle. CDR3: CASSLRGTYNSPLHF. CDR3 sequence (DNA): TGTGCCAGCAGTTTAAGGGGCACCTATAATTCACCCCTCCACTTT.

The chain uses TRBV20-1 and TRBJ1-5; possibly TRBD1 for D (6 bases). V was clipped by 3 bases and J by 2 bases, with 17 bases between them. This CDR3 has 16 residues. The germline gives CDR1 DFQATT, CDR2 SNEGSKA (reference sequence). The CDR3 sequence is CSASQGSSGGNQPQHF. Written as DNA, the CDR3 is TGCAGTGCTAGCCAGGGGTCCTCTGGTGGCAATCAGCCCCAGCATTTT.

The V call is TRBV5-1, the J call TRBJ1-2; a possible D gene is TRBD1 (5 bases). Germline V gene data show CDR1 as SGHRS and CDR2 as YFSETQ. The CDR3 covers 12 residues. V gave up 2 bases and J gave up 10 bases, with 12 bases separating them. CDR3 nucleotides: TGCGCCAGCAGCTTCGGGCAGGGAGACTACACCTTC. This sequence encodes CASSFGQGDYTF.

This chain links TRBV12-3 or TRBV12-4 with TRBJ2-3; 10 bases are a match to TRBD1. V dropped 6 bases and J dropped 5; count of bases not matched to a gene: 5. This CDR3 has 14 amino acids. The CDR3 loop reads CASSRTGGRDTQYF. The CDR3 DNA follows: TGTGCCAGCAGCCGGACAGGGGGTCGAGATACGCAGTATTTT.

This clonotype was observed a handful of times. The rearrangement joins TRBV7-2 to TRBJ2-7; TRBD2 agrees at 7 bases. V was clipped by 3 bases and J by 0 bases; unmatched bases: 11. The germline V gene has CDR1 SGHTA and CDR2 FQGNSA. The CDR3 is 17 amino acids. The CDR3 bases are TGTGCCAGCAGCTTCCCTTCGGGGAGGGCGAGCTCCTACGAGCAGTACTTC. Encoded protein: CASSFPSGRASSYEQYF.

The chain recombines TRBV20-1 with TRBJ1-1; D might be TRBD1 (6 bases). The CDR3 spans 13 residues. Germline V gene lookup returns CDR1 DFQATT and CDR2 SNEGSKA (reference sequence). The V end lost 1 base, the J end lost 6 bases, and 12 bases lay between the germline ends. The CDR3 DNA reads TGCAGTGCTAGAGGGACAGTTAAGGCTGAAGCTTTCTTT. Its translation is CSARGTVKAEAFF.

The chain joins TRBV10-3 to TRBJ2-7; 7 bases align to TRBD2. Germline lookup yields CDR1 ENHRY and CDR2 SYGVKD. The ends lost 9 bases at V and 1 base at J; junction bases unmatched: 9. This CDR3 is 14 amino acids long. The CDR3 nucleotides are TGTGCCATGGGTGATGGGCGGGAGTCCTACGAGCAGTACTTC. Protein sequence: CAMGDGRESYEQYF.

The genes are TRBV29-1 and TRBJ2-7, with TRBD2 matching 8 bases. Looked up from germline, CDR1 is SQVTM and CDR2 is ANQGSEA. J gave up 9 bases and V 7 bases, and 14 bases lay outside the gene matches. This CDR3 comprises 13 residues. The CDR3 spells CSAAGDYLNGQYF. DNA of the CDR3: TGCAGCGCAGCGGGGGACTACCTTAATGGGCAGTACTTC.

This rearrangement joins TRBV12-3 or TRBV12-4 to TRBJ1-1; 7 bases align to TRBD1. V lost 0 bases, J lost 11 bases, and 15 bases stayed unmatched. The CDR3 spans 16 residues. This CDR3 is CASSLARQGGGPRAFF. The CDR3 DNA reads TGTGCCAGCAGTTTAGCGCGTCAGGGGGGAGGACCGAGGGCTTTCTTT.

This clonotype came up a few times. The CDR3 sequence is CASRTGGGSYNEQFF. The CDR3 DNA reads as TGTGCCAGCAGAACAGGGGGGGGTTCCTACAATGAGCAGTTCTTC. The V and J genes are TRBV7-2 and TRBJ2-1; a weak D match, TRBD1 (8 bases). With 6 bases removed from V and 1 base from J, the gap between germline ends came to 13 bases. CDR1 and CDR2 from the germline V gene are SGHTA and FQGNSA. CDR3 length equals 15 residues.

V gene TRBV6-1 combines with J gene TRBJ2-1; unclear D gene. In germline, CDR1 is MNHNS, CDR2 SASEGT. V lost 6 bases and J lost 10, with 22 bases in between. The CDR3 spans 15 residues. The CDR3 sequence is CASRPFELSPWEQFF. CDR3 bases: TGTGCCAGCAGACCGTTCGAGTTGTCCCCGTGGGAGCAGTTCTTC.

The rearrangement uses TRBV20-1 and TRBJ2-2; no definite D call. CDR1 is DFQATT, CDR2 SNEGSKA, per germline (reference sequence). Trimming removed 0 bases from V and 1 base from J, with 9 bases in between. CDR3 length: 15 amino acids. Here the CDR3 DNA reads TGCAGTGCTAGAGATGCTACCTTGAACACCGGGGAGCTGTTTTTT. Translation: CSARDATLNTGELFF.